This T cell receptor (beta chain) originates from a study of cytomegalovirus exposure and HLA in healthy donors (dated by TCRdb to the late 2010s). General notes on the study: According to an earlier analysis of 587 of the donors, some 170 million T cells yielded 117 million unique TCR beta sequences and about 300 Gb of sequence data. An early release covering about 600 HLA-typed donors comprised about 300 gigabases of sequencing data and roughly 86 million unique TCR sequences. Among the roughly 370 genotyped donors, around 81% belonged to the genetic ancestry cluster associated with self-reported Caucasian donors. The aim of the study was to test whether cataloging public T cell receptors could identify signatures of past pathogen exposure. The T cell repertoires of around 670 subjects were profiled by immunosequencing and related to cytomegalovirus serostatus. Besides the first cohort of roughly 660 subjects, a separate validation cohort made up of over a hundred different subjects was used. To predict cytomegalovirus infection status, the study combined high-throughput TCR immunosequencing, statistical association of individual TCRs with disease status, and machine learning. A later analysis re-examined previously published TCR beta repertoires from about 700 donors and added high-resolution HLA genotyping to investigate patterns of TCR occurrence. In the later analysis, no new phenotypic data were used to find candidate immune exposures; instead, reliance was placed on TCR beta sequences and their occurrence across donors. An earlier analysis of about 620 of the donors applied high-throughput TCR beta sequencing to assess whether each TCR beta V gene segment acted as functional or pseudogenic. Donor age, sex, ethnicity and CMV serostatus were collected together with the repertoire data. Genome-wide SNP genotypes for about 60% of the 666 donors were used in a later genetic analysis, which treated that subset as a discovery cohort. Every repertoire in the discovery cohort had been generated on one and the same sequencing platform. HLA typing included class I and class II loci at four-digit resolution. Typing coverage differed by locus: A, B, C, DRB1 and DQB1 were typed in roughly 620-640 donors, DQA1 in 500 to 550, DPA1 in some 570, and DPB1 in just under 480. Roughly 5 DR-DQ haplotypes were handled as single units for association and clustering, since linkage in the cohort was strong. Across approximately 400 genotyped donors of the cohort, an average of about 200,000 unique TCR beta nucleotide sequences per donor were sequenced, and roughly 20% of those sequences were non-productive.

A remark on this clone: Its antigen has not been determined. It has no much larger one-base neighbor in the sample; base qualities were not kept.

The library was built by means of the immunoSEQ multiplex PCR assay. A mixture of 60 forward primers for TCR Vbeta segments and 13 reverse primers for TCR Jbeta segments was used in the multiplex PCR. The CDR3 region of rearranged TCR beta genes was amplified from genomic DNA by a multiplex PCR assay. The Illumina HiSeq System was used to sequence the amplified TCR beta libraries as 87-base-pair reads. Per the authors' processing: In a later analysis, around 80 million unique TCR beta chains were counted across the 690 or so repertoires, and around 10 million of these chains were shared by at least two donors. To remove PCR and sequencing errors, raw reads were error-corrected and collapsed into unique sequences using a nearest-neighbor algorithm that merged closely related sequences. Alignment of CDR3 sequences to IMGT reference sequences was used to assign V, D and J gene segments. For a sequence to be retained, a match of at least six nucleotides to both a V gene segment and a J gene segment was required. Rearrangements were classified as productive when the CDR3 lacked stop codons and remained in frame with V and J, and all other rearrangements were classified as non-productive. Following IMGT convention, CDR3 was defined as the stretch from the second conserved V-encoded cysteine up to the conserved J-encoded phenylalanine. The earlier analysis of 500 to 750 of the donors excluded any sequence lacking an unambiguous match to a single V gene segment. In an earlier analysis of approximately 590 of the donors, a V segment was called functional when productive rearrangements were above 56.7%, and segregating when the standard deviation between donors exceeded 5%. A statistical classification framework was built for diagnosing cytomegalovirus status from the catalog of TCR beta chain sequences. In a later analysis, V and J genes were assigned by comparing TCR nucleotide sequences against IMGT/GENE-DB human TR gene sequences. A later analysis assigned CDR3 sequences and most-parsimonious VDJ recombination scenarios with the TCRdist pipeline. In a later analysis, every TCR beta chain was defined by the combination of its CDR3 amino acid sequence and its V-gene family, and reads without a unique V-gene family were dropped. A later analysis removed 592 highly shared, low-generation-probability nucleotide sequences to deal with suspected cross-contamination and a sequencing artifact. For each public chain, a later analysis derived a clonal expansion index from normalized ranks of inferred template counts within each repertoire. Generation probabilities in a later analysis came from a VDJ recombination model fitted to out-of-frame rearrangements, and those results were checked against IGoR. A later analysis scored TCR-TCR, TCR-HLA and TCR-CMV co-occurrence with hypergeometric tests, applying a repertoire-size bias correction to TCR pairs. To estimate false discovery rates, a later analysis permuted the HLA or CMV assignments 20 times. In a later analysis, co-occurring TCRs were grouped using DBSCAN, and TCRdist sequence similarity was added for clustering within HLA-allele-positive subsets. For co-occurrence clustering, repertoires with fewer than 30,000 or more than 120,000 public chains were excluded, along with about five repertoires with anomalous nucleotide sharing. As stored in TCRdb, this immuneACCESS dataset retains in-frame rearrangements with V and J assigned. A fraction of the clones does not appear; measured against another copy, unresolved V genes explain less than half of the discrepancy, and the remainder lacks a known reason. The DNA was the basis for D and trimming; V, J and clone size are from that table. The sample contains about 230,000 clones, 70% to 85% of them found a single time. The top ten clonotypes cover roughly 2.5% of the sample.

Based on the germline V gene, the CDR1 and CDR2 sequences are MNHNS and SASEGT. Reading from cysteine to phenylalanine, the CDR3 counts 10 amino acids. Of the read, only the CDR3 DNA is kept; its 30 bases are in frame from base 1. The V end loses 6 bases and the J end loses 11 bases, and a stretch of 9 bases separates them. The cohort was made up of approximately 670 healthy bone marrow donors. At the time of sampling, every cohort member was nominally healthy, though immune exposures that went unrecorded were likely present. The donor tested CMV seropositive and was one of the 289 seropositive cohort members. A peripheral blood sample was provided by each donor, and peripheral blood mononuclear cells were used for TCR beta sequencing. The Qiagen DNeasy Blood Extraction Kit was used to extract genomic DNA from the blood cell samples. Broad study findings and their caveats: The authors suggested that the approach could potentially be extended to other disease states and immunological phenotypes. The earlier analysis of nearly 600 of the donors excluded fewer than 20 rarely observed V segments, including chromosome 9 orphons, because counts were too low. According to a later analysis, parvovirus B19, influenza, CMV and Epstein-Barr virus appeared linked to several top co-occurrence clusters. An earlier analysis of approximately 500 of the donors showed that most TCR beta V segments appeared in productive rearrangements either about 87% or about 30% of the time, which broadly matched IMGT annotations. In a later analysis, the rate of TCR association differed among HLA loci, with DRB1 alleles having the most associated TCRs and HLA-C alleles having the fewest. A group of highly shared sequence variants was considered likely to be a technical artifact of the sequencing pipeline. The classifier was reported to diagnose cytomegalovirus status with high specificity and sensitivity in both the original and validation cohorts. Presence/absence analyses assumed roughly uniform sequencing depth across donors, an assumption that may not hold. Linkage disequilibrium might explain the correlated functional status among segregating V segments, but an unknown experimental factor could not be excluded. Only TCR beta chains were sequenced in this cohort, and the absence of alpha or paired-chain data limited detectable features. According to a later analysis, most CMV-associated TCR beta chains appeared to be HLA-restricted, and the HLA associations seemed to be driven largely by CMV exposure. A total of fewer than 200 TCR beta chains were listed by the study as associated with cytomegalovirus. A further reported finding was that TCR beta sequences accurately predicted the HLA-A and HLA-B alleles for most subjects in the first cohort. When HLA alleles, especially DR and DQ, strongly co-occurred, attributing TCR associations to individual alleles was difficult. According to a later genetic analysis, donors in an Asian-associated ancestry cluster had fewer N-insertions in productive TCRs than the roughly 670-donor mean. A later genetic analysis associated a missense DCLRE1C variant with V-gene and J-gene trimming of TCR beta chains, and an independent cohort replicated the association. Some IMGT-functional V segments, including TRBV6-2 and TRBV6-3, could not be distinguished by the 87-base-pair reads and were therefore excluded. In a later analysis, more than 15,000 TCR beta sequences were associated with specific HLA alleles at a false discovery rate of 0.05. In vitro tests confirmed that a few of the cytomegalovirus-associated TCR beta chains recognize cytomegalovirus antigens. Most TCR sequences were observed very rarely across donors, whereas some public TCRs were present in many individuals. A later analysis found that HLA-associated TCR beta chains were more clonally expanded and had lower generation probabilities than equally common non-associated chains. Immune exposure information for the cohort was limited to CMV serostatus. Because HLA typing was missing for some donors at each locus, association tests included only the typed subset.

The sample was PBMCs. This chain joins TRBV6-1 to TRBJ2-3; a tentative D match to TRBD1 spans 5 bases. The TCR was taken from a woman aged 60-75 years in good health and CMV-seropositive. In nucleotide form, the sequence is TGTGCCAGCAGGGAAAGGGGGCAGTATTTT. Translation gives CASRERGQYF.